The sequence of this T cell receptor beta chain was determined in a study of cytomegalovirus exposure and HLA in healthy donors. Whole-study results and caveats: A missense variant in DCLRE1C was later tied to TCR beta V- and J-gene trimming.

PCR used 60 Vbeta primers and 13 Jbeta primers. Clones were read by immunoSEQ multiplex PCR, and TCRdb kept only the in-frame ones, dropping some. The sample has about 150,000 clones; around 81% are singletons. Healthy donors of bone marrow made up the group. Details on this clone: The antigen is unknown.

This CDR3 has 15 amino acids. V lost 5 bases, J lost 4 bases, and 10 bases stayed unmatched. Germline CDR1 reads SGHVS; CDR2 reads FNYEAQ. This clonotype was obtained from a woman between 35 and 50 years old in good health and CMV-seropositive. The chain combines TRBV7-6 with TRBJ2-5; the match to TRBD1 covers 7 bases. Input material: PBMCs. CDR3 in amino acids: CASSNAQGQVETQYF. The CDR3 nucleotides are TGTGCCAGCAGCAACGCACAGGGGCAGGTAGAGACCCAGTACTTC.